This T cell receptor (beta chain) is drawn from a study of blood T cell repertoires in COVID-19. The table came from immunoSEQ multiplex PCR; TCRdb's copy has only in-frame clones and leaves some out. The top ten clones hold 8% to 13% of a sample with 150,000 or so clones, almost 85% of them seen once. The receptor was derived from a man aged 45-65 years who had recovered from COVID-19. Material: PBMCs or T cells enriched from blood (not recorded which).

CDR3 nucleotides: TGTGCCAGCAGCTTAGCCCAGTTAGATACGCAGTATTTT. Amino acids: CASSLAQLDTQYF. V usage is TRBV11-3 and J usage is TRBJ2-3, with D hard to call. The CDR3 runs to 13 residues. Germline loops: CDR1 SGHNT, CDR2 YENEEA. V was cut by 1 base and J by 5 bases, with 7 bases left in between.